This T cell receptor beta chain was recovered during a study of blood T cells in healthy people across ages. Combining a sample-barcoded 5' primer with a J-beta primer mix, a second PCR ran for roughly 6 to 12 cycles. Using its own MiXCR run on the 5' RACE reads, TCRdb lists one record per CDR3 protein. This repertoire shows 550,000 to 700,000 distinct CDR3 sequences, about 25% found once; its top ten account for around 18%. V was trimmed by 1 base and J by 6 bases, leaving 14 bases between them. Germline-derived CDR1 and CDR2 are LGHNA and YNFKEQ. CDR3 length equals 15 residues. Findings and caveats of the study: TCR beta diversity per million T cells fell roughly linearly with age.

Concerning this clonotype itself: Its cognate antigen is unknown.

This chain links TRBV4-2 with TRBJ2-3; no clear D. This clonotype was sampled from a woman aged 65 to 85 in good health. The material sequenced was blood. This CDR3 reads CASSQGSGTRDTQYF. Here the CDR3 DNA reads TGTGCCAGCAGCCAAGGTTCGGGTACAAGGGATACGCAGTATTTT.